The clone carrying this TCR beta chain was recorded at least ten times. This entry is derived from a study of CD8 T cells in ankylosing spondylitis. TCRdb reprocessed the 5' RACE reads with MiXCR, giving one entry per CDR3 protein. This sample yields 130,000 to 150,000 distinct CDR3 sequences, of which roughly 8.3% are seen a single time; under 7.5% belongs to the top ten. Germline CDR1 MDHEN, CDR2 SYDVKM. V gave up 5 bases and J gave up 1 base, with 14 bases separating them. This CDR3 spans 15 amino acids. The TCR was taken from a male donor with ankylosing spondylitis. Sequencing used synovial fluid, either unsorted or a sorted T cell fraction (not recorded which). This chain uses TRBV28 with TRBJ1-1; D gene unclear. For the CDR3, the DNA is TGTGCCAGCAGTGGGCAATCGGAAGGGAACACTGAAGCTTTCTTT. It is translated as CASSGQSEGNTEAFF.